This passage covers 27 T cell receptor beta chains from one sample sequenced in a study of blood T cells in healthy people across ages. It was with a sample-barcoded 5' primer and a J-beta primer mix that a second PCR of roughly 7 to 12 cycles was run. TCRdb reprocessed the 5' RACE reads via MiXCR and lists one record per CDR3 protein. Of about 1.7 million distinct CDR3 sequences detected, about 28% appear once; the ten largest clones hold 7.7%. Sequenced sample: blood. These receptors were taken from a woman in her twenties or thirties in good health.

The chain employs TRBV5-1 and TRBJ1-2; 9 bases agree with TRBD1. Germline CDR1 SGHRS, CDR2 YFSETQ. J gave up 5 bases and V 5 bases, and 10 bases lay outside the gene matches. The CDR3 sequence is 15 residues long. The CDR3 spells CASREGPDRGYGYTF. The CDR3 DNA follows: TGCGCCAGCAGGGAAGGGCCGGACAGGGGTTATGGCTACACCTTC.

The CDR3: CAISGAALAGRETQFF. The CDR3 region has the DNA TGTGCCATCAGTGGGGCGGCGTTAGCGGGGAGGGAGACCCAGTTCTTC. The chain recombines TRBV10-3 with TRBJ2-1; 8 bases agree with TRBD2. This CDR3 region has 16 residues. Germline V gene data show CDR1 as ENHRY and CDR2 as SYGVKD. V gave up 4 bases and J gave up 13 bases; unmatched junction bases: 18.

Regarding this clonotype: Germline and junction disagree at one end, which may indicate a read error. J is TRBJ2-3 and V is TRBV5-1; weak D call: TRBD2 (7 bases). The CDR3 runs to 16 residues. Germline values: CDR1 SGHRS, CDR2 YFSETQ. CDR3 DNA: TGCGCCAGCAGCTTTGGGGGCGGGAGAGGCACAGGTACGCAGTATTTT. This translates into CASSFGGGRGTGTQYF.

This clonotype was recorded a few times. J is TRBJ2-7 and V is TRBV12-3 or TRBV12-4; D is unclear. The CDR3 is 13 amino acids. Trimming removed 6 bases from V and 4 bases from J, with 13 bases in between. The DNA for the CDR3 is TGTGCCAGCAGCAAGAACCCTCAGTACGAGCAGTACTTC. Protein sequence: CASSKNPQYEQYF.

This clonotype was counted between two and nine times. The V and J genes are TRBV9 and TRBJ2-5, with a possible D match to TRBD1 (6 bases). V shed 0 bases and J shed 2 bases, with 17 bases lying between them. This CDR3 spans 17 amino acids. From germline, CDR1 is SGDLS and CDR2 YYNGEE. CDR3 in amino acids: CASSVAIRGVSQETQYF. The CDR3 DNA is TGTGCCAGCAGCGTAGCCATCAGGGGCGTTAGTCAAGAGACCCAGTACTTC.

V is TRBV20-1 and J is TRBJ2-5; 10 bases fit TRBD1. Germline V gene lookup returns CDR1 DFQATT and CDR2 SNEGSKA (reference sequence). The CDR3 sequence is 16 residues long. The ends lost 6 bases at V and 0 bases at J; junction bases unmatched: 10. CDR3 protein: CSAPGQGPGYQETQYF. DNA of the CDR3: TGCAGTGCCCCGGGACAGGGGCCCGGGTACCAAGAGACCCAGTACTTC.

There are a few counts of this clonotype. The chain employs TRBV5-1 and TRBJ2-7, with D maybe TRBD2 (5 bases). Germline CDR1 reads SGHRS; CDR2 reads YFSETQ. The V gene lost 5 bases and the J gene lost 5 bases, with 14 bases spanning the gap. The CDR3 is 13 amino acids. The CDR3 region has the DNA TGCGCCAGCAGTCTTTGGGGAGTCAACGAGCAGTACTTC. Its translation is CASSLWGVNEQYF.

This clonotype was detected a few times. V and J are TRBV5-1 and TRBJ2-1; 11 bases are shared with TRBD2. Germline CDR1 SGHRS, CDR2 YFSETQ. The junction had 7 bases not matched to a gene; V was cut back by 5 bases and J by 3 bases. This CDR3 is built from 16 residues. CDR3 nucleotide sequence: TGCGCCAGCAGGGCCTCCGGGACTAGCGGCTACAATGAGCAGTTCTTC. Its protein is CASRASGTSGYNEQFF.

The rearrangement uses TRBV6-2 or TRBV6-3 and TRBJ1-1; no definite D call. CDR3 length: 14 amino acids. Per germline, CDR1 MNHEY and CDR2 SVGEGT. V lost 3 bases, J lost 10 bases, and 18 bases lay in between. CDR3 DNA: TGTGCCAGCAGTTATTCGGGAGGTTCCGGCACAGCTTTCTTT. The encoded protein is CASSYSGGSGTAFF.

The gene calls are TRBV5-4 and TRBJ2-5; D is perhaps TRBD1 (5 bases). CDR1 and CDR2 (germline): SGHNT, YYREEE (reference sequence). V was cut by 4 bases and J by 11 bases, with 24 bases left in between. The CDR3 totals 15 residues. CDR3 protein: CASSQYSDSYNEQYF. CDR3 sequence (DNA): TGTGCCAGCAGCCAATACTCTGACAGCTACAATGAGCAGTACTTC.

On this clonotype: This may come from a read error, since a much larger clone is one base off. V usage is TRBV7-2 and J usage is TRBJ2-1; D gene ambiguous. The V gene's germline CDR1 is SGHTA and CDR2 FQGNSA. This CDR3 spans 13 amino acids. The V end was cut by 3 bases, the J end by 13 bases, with 16 bases between. The DNA of the CDR3 is TGTGCCAGCAGCTTCAACGCGCAAGAGACCCAGTTCTTC. Amino acid sequence: CASSFNAQETQFF.

At least ten counts were recorded for this clonotype. This chain connects TRBV7-2 to TRBJ2-4, with D possibly called TRBD1 or TRBD2 (5 bases each). The V end lost 4 bases, the J end lost 0 bases, and 13 bases lay between the germline ends. Looked up from germline, CDR1 is SGHTA and CDR2 is FQGNSA. The CDR3 consists of 16 residues. The CDR3, as DNA: TGTGCCAGCAGCTCACCACTCGGGACAGCCAAAAACATTCAGTACTTC. Residues: CASSSPLGTAKNIQYF.

This clonotype has just a few counts. For the CDR3, the DNA is TGTGCCAGCAGCGAGGGACAGCTCCAAGAGACCCAGTACTTC. Its translation is CASSEGQLQETQYF. The V and J genes are TRBV11-2 and TRBJ2-5, with TRBD1 matching over 7 bases. V lost 5 bases, J lost 1 base, and 4 bases stayed unmatched. The CDR3 consists of 14 residues. Germline values: CDR1 SGHAT, CDR2 FQNNGV. The full variable domain, with the rest looked up from reference TRBV11-2 and TRBJ2-5, is EAGVAQSPRYKIIEKRQSVAFWCNPISGHATLYWYQQILGQGPKLLIQFQNNGVVDDSQLPKDRFSAERLKGVDSTLKIQPAKLEDSAVYLCASSEGQLQETQYFGPGTRLLVL.

This clonotype was recorded many times. The V and J genes are TRBV20-1 and TRBJ2-5; D assignment may be TRBD1 or TRBD2 (5 bases each). The V gene lost 1 base and the J gene lost 12 bases, with 15 bases spanning the gap. Germline V gene data show CDR1 as DFQATT and CDR2 as SNEGSKA (reference sequence). This CDR3 spans 12 amino acids. The CDR3 is CSARGFQGAEYF. For the CDR3, the DNA is TGCAGTGCTAGAGGTTTCCAGGGAGCTGAGTACTTC.

J is TRBJ2-3 and V is TRBV29-1, with a possible D match to TRBD1 (8 bases). Trimming pared 3 bases from V and 3 bases from J, leaving 16 bases between. CDR1 and CDR2 (germline): SQVTM, ANQGSEA. There are 15 residues in the CDR3. CDR3 in amino acids: CSVEGGDRKTDTQYF. CDR3 coding DNA: TGCAGCGTTGAGGGAGGGGACAGGAAAACAGATACGCAGTATTTT.

This chain joins TRBV28 and TRBJ1-5; perhaps TRBD1 as D (5 bases). The CDR3 has 16 residues. V dropped 2 bases and J dropped 4 bases, with 15 bases sitting between them. The germline CDR1 and CDR2 sequences are MDHEN and SYDVKM. As DNA, the CDR3 is TGTGCCAGCAGTTTACCCGCCATTTGGGGGAATCAGCCCCAGCATTTT. The encoded protein is CASSLPAIWGNQPQHF.

The chain links TRBV28 to TRBJ2-5; TRBD2 might be the D (6 bases). The DNA end is more similar to TRBJ2-7, so the J call may be wrong. There are 16 residues in the CDR3. Germline lookup yields CDR1 MDHEN and CDR2 SYDVKM. The CDR3 is CASSHGGARKPYEQYF. The CDR3 DNA reads as TGTGCCAGCAGTCACGGCGGGGCCCGAAAACCCTACGAGCAGTACTTC.

The rearrangement uses TRBV7-2 and TRBJ2-5; either TRBD1 or TRBD2 may fit D (6 bases each). The CDR3 spans 15 residues. Germline V gives CDR1 SGHTA, CDR2 FQGNSA. Trimming removed 1 base at V and 2 bases at J, with 11 bases between. The CDR3 is CASSLVGGQQETQYF. DNA for the CDR3: TGTGCCAGCAGCTTAGTGGGGGGACAACAAGAGACCCAGTACTTC. The complete variable domain, with remaining parts taken from reference TRBV7-2 and TRBJ2-5, reads GAGVSQSPSNKVTEKGKDVELRCDPISGHTALYWYRQSLGQGLEFLIYFQGNSAPDKSGLPSDRFSAERTGGSVSTLTIQRTQQEDSAVYLCASSLVGGQQETQYFGPGTRLLVL.

The chain recombines TRBV5-1 with TRBJ1-2, with TRBD1 matching over 7 bases. There are 14 residues in the CDR3. V shed 4 bases, J shed 8 bases, and the junction held 11 bases outside the gene matches. Germline V CDR1 and CDR2: SGHRS, YFSETQ. The DNA of the CDR3 is TGCGCCAGCAGCCCCGGACAGGCCTCGGGCGGCTACACCTTC. This codes for CASSPGQASGGYTF.

Remarks on this clonotype: At one end the junction does not follow the germline gene, possibly because of a read error. This chain links TRBV5-1 with TRBJ1-1; D call uncertain. Germline CDR1 and CDR2: SGHRS and YFSETQ. This CDR3 contains 14 residues. This CDR3 is CASSLDIRNTEAFF. The CDR3 nucleotides read TGTGCCAGCAGCTTGGATATCAGGAACACTGAAGCTTTCTTT. The whole variable domain, remainder taken from reference TRBV5-1 and TRBJ1-1, is KAGVTQTPRYLIKTRGQQVTLSCSPISGHRSVSWYQQTPGQGLQFLFEYFSETQRNKGNFPGRFSGRQFSNSRSEMNVSTLELGDSALYLCASSLDIRNTEAFFGQGTRLTVV.

This rearrangement joins TRBV3-1 to TRBJ2-1, with 11 bases matching TRBD2. Unmatched junction bases numbered 7, after V lost 6 bases and J lost 6 bases. The CDR3 consists of 15 residues. Germline CDR1 reads LGHDT; CDR2 reads YNNKEL (reference sequence). The CDR3 nucleotides read TGTGCCAGCAGTCATACTAGCGGGGGTCTCAATGAGCAGTTCTTC. Translating it yields CASSHTSGGLNEQFF.

This clonotype was counted between two and nine times. The rearrangement joins TRBV29-1 to TRBJ1-4; D is uncertain. This CDR3 comprises 13 residues. The germline V and J ends were trimmed by 7 bases and 4 bases, with 13 bases remaining between them. Looked up from germline, CDR1 is SQVTM and CDR2 is ANQGSEA. This CDR3 is CSAVAANNEKLFF. CDR3 nucleotides: TGCAGCGCGGTGGCAGCCAATAATGAAAAACTGTTTTTT.

This clonotype was observed at least ten times. V gene TRBV20-1 combines with J gene TRBJ2-1, with D maybe TRBD1 (6 bases). The CDR3 sequence is 13 residues long. V lost 6 bases, J lost 7 bases, and 16 bases lay in between. Germline assignment: CDR1 DFQATT and CDR2 SNEGSKA (reference sequence). The DNA of the CDR3 is TGCAGTGCAACGTGGGACACCGGAAATGAGCAGTTCTTC. It is translated as CSATWDTGNEQFF.

This clonotype was seen a few times. This sequence joins TRBV6-6 and TRBJ2-2; tentatively, D is TRBD2 (6 bases). Looked up from germline, CDR1 is MNHNY and CDR2 is SVGAGI (reference sequence). The CDR3 extends over 16 amino acids. V dropped 2 bases and J dropped 4 bases, with 14 bases sitting between them. The CDR3 DNA reads TGTGCCAGCAGTTACCTCGGAGGGGTGGGCACCGGGGAGCTGTTTTTT. As protein: CASSYLGGVGTGELFF.

The chain carries TRBV6-2 or TRBV6-3 and TRBJ2-1, with D perhaps TRBD1 (6 bases). The CDR3 loop spans 16 amino acids. Trimming cost V 7 bases and J 7 bases, with 23 bases left between them. The V gene's germline CDR1 is MNHEY and CDR2 SVGEGT. CDR3 bases: TGTGCCAGCACCTGGCTAGGGGGATACTTGGGTAATGAGCAGTTCTTC. Amino acid sequence: CASTWLGGYLGNEQFF.

As regards this clonotype: It may be a read error: a sequence one base away is much more abundant. The CDR3 loop is CASSPRCIGNQPQHF. CDR3 in DNA: TGTGCCAGCAGTCCCAGGTGTATTGGCAATCAGCCCCAGCATTTT. V is TRBV12-3 or TRBV12-4 and J is TRBJ1-5, with no clear D. The CDR3 is made up of 15 amino acids. With 5 bases removed from V and 2 bases from J, the gap between germline ends came to 13 bases.

The chain recombines TRBV2 with TRBJ2-6; D possibly corresponds to TRBD2 (6 bases). The germline V and J ends were trimmed by 9 bases and 1 base, with 10 bases remaining between them. Per germline, CDR1 SNHLY and CDR2 FYNNEI. The CDR3 has 14 amino acids. CDR3 sequence reads: CASFRESGANVLTF. The CDR3 DNA follows: TGTGCCAGTTTTCGGGAGTCTGGGGCCAACGTCCTGACTTTC.